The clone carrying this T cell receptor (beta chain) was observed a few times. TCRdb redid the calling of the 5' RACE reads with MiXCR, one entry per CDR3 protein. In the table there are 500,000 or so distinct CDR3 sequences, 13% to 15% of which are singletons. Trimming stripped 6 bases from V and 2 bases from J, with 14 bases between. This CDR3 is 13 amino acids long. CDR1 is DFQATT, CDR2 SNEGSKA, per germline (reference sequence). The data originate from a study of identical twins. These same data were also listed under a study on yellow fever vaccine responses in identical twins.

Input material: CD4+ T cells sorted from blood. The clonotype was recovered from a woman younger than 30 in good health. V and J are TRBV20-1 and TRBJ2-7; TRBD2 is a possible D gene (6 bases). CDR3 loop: CSAARGGTYEQYF. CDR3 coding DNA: TGCAGTGCCGCGCGTGGCGGGACCTACGAGCAGTACTTC.